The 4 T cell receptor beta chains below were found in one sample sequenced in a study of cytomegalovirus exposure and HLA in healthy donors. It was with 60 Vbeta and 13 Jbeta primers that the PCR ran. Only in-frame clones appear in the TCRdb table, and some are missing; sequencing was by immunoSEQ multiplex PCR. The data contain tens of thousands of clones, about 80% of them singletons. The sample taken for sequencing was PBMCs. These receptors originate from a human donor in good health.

The CDR3 DNA follows: TGTGCCTGGGACAGGAGCTCCTATAATTCACCCCTCCACTTT. This gives the protein CAWDRSSYNSPLHF. This chain connects TRBV30 to TRBJ1-6, with a possible D match to TRBD1 (6 bases). CDR1 and CDR2 (germline): GTSNPN, SVGIG (reference sequence). The CDR3 sequence is 14 residues long. V was pared by 5 bases and J by 0 bases, with 8 bases between. Full variable domain (rest looked up from reference TRBV30 and TRBJ1-6): SQTIHQWPATLVQPVGSPLSLECTVEGTSNPNLYWYRQAAGRGLQLLFYSVGIGQISSEVPQNLSASRPQDRQFILSSKKLLLSDSGFYLCAWDRSSYNSPLHFGNGTRLTVT.

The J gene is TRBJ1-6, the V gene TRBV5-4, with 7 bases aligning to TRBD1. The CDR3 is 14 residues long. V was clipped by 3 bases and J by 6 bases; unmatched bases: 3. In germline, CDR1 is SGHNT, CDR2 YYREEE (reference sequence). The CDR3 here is CASSSTGVNSPLHF. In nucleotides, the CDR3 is TGTGCCAGCAGCTCAACAGGGGTTAATTCACCCCTCCACTTT.

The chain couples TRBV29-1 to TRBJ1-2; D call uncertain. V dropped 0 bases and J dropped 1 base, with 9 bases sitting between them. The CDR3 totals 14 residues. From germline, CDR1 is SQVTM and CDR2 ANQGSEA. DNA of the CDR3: TGCAGCGTTGAAGACGGGATGGGTAACTATGGCTACACCTTC. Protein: CSVEDGMGNYGYTF.

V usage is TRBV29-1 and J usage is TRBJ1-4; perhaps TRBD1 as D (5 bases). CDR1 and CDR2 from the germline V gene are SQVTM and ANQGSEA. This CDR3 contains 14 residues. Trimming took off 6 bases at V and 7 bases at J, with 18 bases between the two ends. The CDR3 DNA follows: TGCAGCGTGGATGACGGAGTGGGGGGTGAAAAACTGTTTTTT. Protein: CSVDDGVGGEKLFF.